The clone carrying this T cell receptor (beta chain) was recorded only once. Antigen specificity is unknown. Here immunoSEQ multiplex PCR was the method, and the copy in TCRdb shows in-frame clones only, minus some. The sample includes about 5,800 clones, more than 65% of them seen just once. The data originate from a study of OX40 agonist ivuxolimab in advanced cancers. The wider study: Partial responses were recorded for three patients, including one with hepatocellular carcinoma and two with cutaneous melanoma. Study outcomes and limitations: The 0.1-3.0 mg/kg partial responders had among the lowest clonal expansion.

Germline-derived CDR1 and CDR2 are SGHNT and YYREEE (reference sequence). The length of the CDR3 is 14 residues. V lost 0 bases and J lost 5, with 9 bases in between. Here the sequenced sample was CD4+ or CD8+ T cells sorted from blood, taken in a trial of the OX40 agonist ivuxolimab. The origin of this receptor is an adult with an advanced solid tumor such as melanoma, head and neck, liver or kidney cancer. The chain employs TRBV5-4 and TRBJ2-1; no firm D call. The CDR3 nucleotides are TGTGCCAGCAGCTTGGTTAGTAGCCACAATGAGCAGTTCTTC. It codes for CASSLVSSHNEQFF.